The rows below give T cell receptor beta chains drawn from one sample of a study of B cell selection in AIRE deficiency. Measured with immunoSEQ multiplex PCR; TCRdb has only the in-frame clones, and not every one. Here the sample spans some 25,000 clones, around 97% being singletons. The source material was conventional CD4+ T cells sorted from PBMCs. The receptor source for this set is a human donor with AIRE deficiency. Each CDR3 is given with its conserved first and last residue.

V gene: TRBV10-1
J gene: TRBJ2-7
CDR3 protein: CASRPGGAKGDGAHQYF

V gene: TRBV9
J gene: TRBJ1-1
CDR3 protein: CASSDRSKLNTEAFF

V gene: TRBV15
J gene: TRBJ2-4
CDR3 protein: CAASRVGSPAKNIQYF

V gene: TRBV11-2
J gene: TRBJ1-1
CDR3 protein: CASSLEGSANTEAFF

V gene: TRBV19
J gene: TRBJ2-7
CDR3 protein: CASSKARGRHEQYF

V gene: TRBV5-5
J gene: TRBJ1-5
CDR3 protein: CASSLEGLGNQPQHF

V gene: TRBV29-1
J gene: TRBJ2-1
CDR3 protein: CSVEDGTTGAADEQFF

V gene: TRBV9
J gene: TRBJ2-2
CDR3 protein: CASSVGLASNTGELFF

V gene: TRBV7-2
J gene: TRBJ2-2
CDR3 protein: CASSFRTSGSNTGELFF

V gene: TRBV7-9
J gene: TRBJ1-1
CDR3 protein: CASSLGHDVMNTEAFF

V gene: TRBV14
J gene: TRBJ2-7
CDR3 protein: CASSQAHPPRGYEQYF

V gene: TRBV7-3
J gene: TRBJ1-1
CDR3 protein: CASRLGQGDSEAFF